The TCR beta chain under discussion was sequenced for a study of spatial heterogeneity in lung cancer (dated by TCRdb to between 2017 and 2020). Regarding the research as a whole: Beta-chain transcripts were consistently detected in greater numbers than alpha-chain transcripts, which likely reflects a higher abundance of beta-chain transcripts. In tumor regions, TCR transcript counts showed a strong correlation with a T cell transcriptional module score derived from matched bulk RNA-seq. In the raw uncorrected reads, each unique combination of TCR and UMI appeared more than ten times on average. In non-small cell lung cancer, the study quantitatively compared TCR alpha and beta repertoires across several tumor regions, matched nontumor lung, and blood. Nonsynonymous mutation counts, determined by whole-exome sequencing of tumor tissue, were related to TCR repertoire features. Both alpha and beta chains were TCR-sequenced in approximately 200 tumor regions, under 70 matched nontumor lung samples and more than 50 PBMC samples obtained at surgery.

The time point label for this specimen denotes: sample taken at primary tumor resection. The donors were 70 or so patients from the lung TRACERx cohort who had early-stage, untreated non-small cell lung cancer. TCR sequencing used whole RNA extracted from tumor and nontumor lung tissue, or from cryopreserved PBMC samples, without cell sorting. Patients were selected for TCR sequencing only if sufficient RNA was available from at least two tumor regions. Before being selected, tumor and adjacent nontumor lung specimens were reviewed by a lung pathologist. Libraries were constructed by 5' RACE. Sequenced on a NextSeq 500. To allow correction of PCR and sequencing errors, the TCR library protocol tagged every TCR cDNA molecule with a unique molecular identifier. Per the authors' processing: Decombinator tools were used for TCR identification, UMI-based error correction and CDR3 extraction. Expanded TCRs were defined as those above a frequency of 2 per 1,000, corresponding to the top 1% of the tumor frequency distribution. Expanded tumor TCRs statistically deemed absent (corrected P<0.05) from at least one tumor region were classed as regional, and all other expanded tumor TCRs were classed as ubiquitous. Rényi diversity was computed with the R vegan package after subsampling each repertoire 100 times to 5,000 TCRs. CDR3 similarity networks were constructed using string-kernel similarity of amino acid triplets, with links drawn between CDR3s whose pairwise similarity was above 0.82. Through fastp at Q25 and MiXCR, TCRdb rebuilt clones from the public reads, retaining in-frame beta chains. Each record represents a unique CDR3 protein, reported with the most common genes and DNA among its rows. The V and J calls, along with clone size, are taken from TCRdb and not from the paper's own processing. This sample has over 15,000 distinct CDR3 sequences in its table, and 7% to 7.5% of those were observed once. More than 20% of the sample is in the top ten clones.

Paper-wide results and their limitations: Counts of ubiquitous and regional expanded TCRs correlated with counts of ubiquitous and regional nonsynonymous mutations, respectively. TCR-seq coverage of tumor T cells was estimated at only around 7% for alpha chains and 13% for beta chains. Additional single-cell paired TCR alpha and beta sequencing was considered necessary to confirm, at a functional level, the hypothesis that regional TCRs recognize regional mutations. A correlation was observed between the number of expanded intratumoral alpha and beta TCRs and the tumor nonsynonymous mutation count.

The CDR3, from cysteine to phenylalanine, totals 14 residues. Here the CDR3 DNA is all that survives: 42 bases in frame from base 1. Deletion took 3 bases off V and 1 base off J, with a span of 10 bases between the germline ends. CDR1 and CDR2, per the germline V gene (reference sequence), are SEHNR and FQNEAQ. This clonotype was recorded at least ten times. Its antigen has not been determined. No quality values exist for individual bases; no much larger clone is one base distant. This specimen was lung tumor tissue, taken at surgery. Recombination linked TRBV7-9 to TRBJ2-7, with TRBD1 perhaps the D gene, on 5 matching bases. This clonotype originated in a female donor with early-stage non-small cell lung cancer. The nucleotide sequence reads TGTGCCAGCAGCTTGGACACCCGATCCTACGAGCAGTACTTC. It encodes CASSLDTRSYEQYF.